A single sample gave rise to the 29 T cell receptor beta chains below, sequenced in a study of T-cell reconstitution after alpha-beta-depleted transplantation in children. Researchers prepared the TCRbeta library using unique molecular identifiers, the study reports. One entry per CDR3 protein, called by TCRdb with MiXCR from the PCR reads. Among 240,000 or so distinct CDR3 sequences listed, around 7.8% were seen once. This specimen was PBMCs, mostly from graft donor cells, taken 180 days after TCRalphabeta/CD19-depleted stem cell transplant. The receptors stem from a male patient between 10 and 17 years old who had a stem cell transplant for acute lymphoblastic leukemia, so the T cells may come from the graft donor.

As for this clonotype: This sequence may be a read error, since a much larger clone differs from it by one base. The chain employs TRBV6-1 and TRBJ2-7, with TRBD1 matching over 9 bases. Germline V lookup: CDR1 MNHNS, CDR2 SASEGT. There are 14 residues in the CDR3. J gave up 10 bases and V 5 bases, and 12 bases lay outside the gene matches. The CDR3 nucleotides are TGTGCCAGCAGTCCCGCGGGACAGGGTACCGACCAGTACTTC. Its protein product is CASSPAGQGTDQYF.

This clonotype was seen at least ten times. This rearrangement joins TRBV28 to TRBJ2-2; 10 bases fit TRBD1. The CDR3 sequence is 15 residues long. Losses at the gene ends were 6 bases for V and 5 bases for J; bases not matched to a gene: 6. Germline CDR1 MDHEN, CDR2 SYDVKM. DNA for the CDR3: TGTGCCAGCAGACGACAGGGGGCGGGGACCGGGGAGCTGTTTTTT. Translated, it gives CASRRQGAGTGELFF.

This clonotype was observed many times. The rearrangement uses TRBV7-9 and TRBJ1-1, with TRBD1 identical over 7 bases. Per germline, CDR1 SEHNR and CDR2 FQNEAQ (reference sequence). V shed 5 bases and J 6 bases; nucleotides not matched to a gene: 12. The CDR3 is 15 residues long. CDR3 nucleotides: TGTGCCAGCAGCAGACTACGAGGGACAGCCGCTGAAGCTTTCTTT. It specifies CASSRLRGTAAEAFF.

This clonotype was detected ten times or more. The chain recombines TRBV5-5 with TRBJ1-4; weak D call: TRBD1 (6 bases). The CDR3 consists of 14 residues. Per the germline V gene, CDR1 is SGHKS and CDR2 is YYEKEE (reference sequence). V lost 2 bases and J lost 4, with 9 bases in between. The CDR3 nucleotides are TGTGCCAGCAGCTTTGGGGGCCTTAATGAAAAACTGTTTTTT. Its protein product is CASSFGGLNEKLFF.

This clonotype was detected many times. This chain joins TRBV12-3 or TRBV12-4 and TRBJ2-7, with D possibly matching TRBD2 (6 bases). The CDR3 runs to 14 residues. Trimming cost V 3 bases and J 7 bases, with 16 bases left between them. CDR3 protein: CASSFAGSPGEQYF. CDR3 nucleotides: TGTGCCAGCAGTTTTGCCGGGAGCCCGGGGGAGCAGTACTTC.

This clonotype occurred many times. The J gene is TRBJ2-2, the V gene TRBV21-1; the table assigns TRBD1, which was not confirmed against the DNA. TRBV21-1 is a listed pseudogene. The CDR3 has 19 amino acids. The CDR3 sequence is CASSSNREPFEANTGELFF. The CDR3 bases are TGTGCCAGCAGCAGCAACAGGGAACCTTTCGAGGCGAACACCGGGGAGCTGTTTTTT.

This clonotype was seen many times. This chain uses TRBV27 with TRBJ2-5; D not resolved. The CDR3 runs 14 residues. V was trimmed by 5 bases and J by 0 bases, leaving 10 bases between them. Germline CDR1 is MNHEY and CDR2 is SMNVEV (reference sequence). Here the CDR3 reads CASSPLGNQETQYF. The CDR3 region has the DNA TGTGCCAGCAGTCCCCTCGGAAACCAAGAGACCCAGTACTTC.

This chain links TRBV23-1 with TRBJ2-5; TRBD2 aligns across 10 bases. TRBV23-1 is reported as an ORF; its role is uncertain. V was pared by 4 bases and J by 4 bases, with 15 bases of the junction left unmatched. The CDR3 covers 18 residues. Here the CDR3 DNA reads TGCGCCAGCAGTCGTGGGCAGGCGGGACTAGCGTTTATAGAGACCCAGTACTTC. Protein sequence: CASSRGQAGLAFIETQYF.

This clonotype was seen a few times. The genes are TRBV5-1 and TRBJ2-7; D is perhaps TRBD2 (6 bases). V was cut by 0 bases and J by 7 bases, with 17 bases left in between. CDR1 is SGHRS, CDR2 YFSETQ, per germline. This CDR3 has 15 amino acids. The CDR3 here is CASSLEGRAGREQYF. The CDR3 DNA sequence: TGCGCCAGCAGCTTGGAAGGGCGGGCAGGGAGGGAGCAGTACTTC. The entire variable domain, with the rest obtained from reference TRBV5-1 and TRBJ2-7, is as follows: KAGVTQTPRYLIKTRGQQVTLSCSPISGHRSVSWYQQTPGQGLQFLFEYFSETQRNKGNFPGRFSGRQFSNSRSEMNVSTLELGDSALYLCASSLEGRAGREQYFGPGTRLTVT.

The chain carries TRBV19 and TRBJ1-2, with D unclear. The V end was cut by 5 bases, the J end by 7 bases, with 20 bases between. CDR1 is LNHDA, CDR2 SQIVND, per germline (reference sequence). This CDR3 spans 15 amino acids. In DNA form, the CDR3 reads TGTGCCAGTAGTCGTGTGGGCCTCGAGGCGGGTGGCTACACCTTC. This translates into CASSRVGLEAGGYTF. The whole variable domain, remainder taken from reference TRBV19 and TRBJ1-2, is DGGITQSPKYLFRKEGQNVTLSCEQNLNHDAMYWYRQDPGQGLRLIYYSQIVNDFQKGDIAEGYSVSREKKESFPLTVTSAQKNPTAFYLCASSRVGLEAGGYTFGSGTRLTVV.

This clonotype was detected many times. The CDR3 is CASSPLAGRPYEQYF. In DNA form, the CDR3 reads TGTGCCAGCAGCCCGTTAGCGGGGCGCCCCTACGAGCAGTACTTC. The chain recombines TRBV7-2 with TRBJ2-7, with 8 bases that match TRBD2. J gave up 2 bases and V 5 bases, and 8 bases lay outside the gene matches. Germline CDR1 and CDR2: SGHTA and FQGNSA. The CDR3 covers 15 residues. Using reference TRBV7-2 and TRBJ2-7 for the parts outside the CDR3, the full variable domain is GAGVSQSPSNKVTEKGKDVELRCDPISGHTALYWYRQSLGQGLEFLIYFQGNSAPDKSGLPSDRFSAERTGGSVSTLTIQRTQQEDSAVYLCASSPLAGRPYEQYFGPGTRLTVT.

This clonotype was found a few times. The V call is TRBV11-2, the J call TRBJ1-2, with D tentatively TRBD1 (6 bases). V was shortened by 5 bases and J by 8 bases, with 24 bases between the two germline ends. The CDR3 has 16 residues. Germline V lookup: CDR1 SGHAT, CDR2 FQNNGV. The CDR3, as DNA: TGTGCCAGCAGCACCCTCCGAAGCAGGGGAGGGGTCGGCTACACCTTC. Translated: CASSTLRSRGGVGYTF.

This clonotype was counted many times. J is TRBJ1-1 and V is TRBV10-3; 9 bases are a match to TRBD1. Germline values: CDR1 ENHRY, CDR2 SYGVKD. The CDR3 loop spans 15 amino acids. The trim removed 10 bases at V and 3 bases at J, leaving 12 bases unmatched. In DNA form, the CDR3 reads TGTGCCACCCGACCCAGGGACAGGGTAGACACTGAAGCTTTCTTT. This encodes CATRPRDRVDTEAFF.

This clonotype was recorded at least ten times. The chain links TRBV29-1 to TRBJ2-1; either TRBD1 or TRBD2 may supply D (5 bases each). CDR3 length: 14 residues. V was cut by 5 bases and J by 7 bases, with 18 bases left in between. Germline V lookup: CDR1 SQVTM, CDR2 ANQGSEA. In DNA form, the CDR3 reads TGCAGCGTTACGCGGGCCCTAGGGGCGAATGAGCAGTTCTTC. Translating it yields CSVTRALGANEQFF.

This clonotype has a count of ten or more. The chain links TRBV5-6 to TRBJ2-3; D uncertain. V was pared by 6 bases and J by 4 bases, with 12 bases between. The CDR3 loop spans 13 amino acids. Germline CDR1 is SGHDT and CDR2 is YYEEEE. CDR3 bases: TGTGCCAGCACCCCGACGAGCTCAGATACGCAGTATTTT. Translation gives CASTPTSSDTQYF.

Only a few counts were recorded for this clonotype. The CDR3 spells CASSESGARDTQYF. CDR3 bases: TGTGCCAGCAGTGAAAGCGGGGCGCGAGATACGCAGTATTTT. The rearrangement links TRBV2 to TRBJ2-3; 7 nucleotides agree with TRBD2. V lost 2 bases and J lost 5; bases outside the gene matches: 4. Germline loops: CDR1 SNHLY, CDR2 FYNNEI. The CDR3 sequence is 14 residues long.

Ten or more counts support this clonotype. The chain couples TRBV19 to TRBJ1-5, with 8 nucleotides matching TRBD1. The CDR3 runs 15 residues. Trimming took 2 bases from V and 6 from J; bases not matched to a gene: 6. Germline CDR1 LNHDA, CDR2 SQIVND (reference sequence). This CDR3 reads CASSISQGAVQPQHF. CDR3 DNA: TGTGCCAGTAGTATAAGCCAGGGGGCGGTTCAGCCCCAGCATTTT.

This clonotype came up many times. This sequence joins TRBV12-3 or TRBV12-4 and TRBJ1-1, with D perhaps matching TRBD1 (6 bases). CDR3 length: 13 residues. The V end lost 6 bases, the J end lost 6 bases, and 14 bases lay between the germline ends. The CDR3 DNA is TGTGCCAGCAGCCCCACAGGGAGAGCTGAAGCTTTCTTT. It encodes CASSPTGRAEAFF.

This clonotype has at least ten counts. The rearrangement links TRBV29-1 to TRBJ2-7; 8 nucleotides align to TRBD2. The V gene end was trimmed by 4 bases and the J gene end by 2 bases; junction bases not matched to a gene: 4. Germline V lookup: CDR1 SQVTM, CDR2 ANQGSEA. The CDR3 length is 13 residues. CDR3 nucleotide sequence: TGCAGCGTTGCCTCGGGACTAGCCTACGAGCAGTACTTC. Protein sequence: CSVASGLAYEQYF.

The rearrangement links TRBV4-3 to TRBJ1-5; possibly TRBD1 for D (6 bases). This CDR3 contains 14 residues. Trimming took 0 bases from V and 7 from J, leaving 10 bases between them. The germline V gene encodes CDR1 LGHNA and CDR2 YSLEER. DNA of the CDR3: TGCGCCAGCAGCCAAGATCTGAGGGGGCAGCCCCAGCATTTT. Its protein is CASSQDLRGQPQHF.

The count of this clonotype is one. A much larger clone sits a single nucleotide away, making a read error possible. The rearrangement links TRBV11-2 to TRBJ2-1; D not resolved. V dropped 1 base and J dropped 3 bases, with 16 bases sitting between them. The CDR3 is 17 residues long. CDR1 SGHAT and CDR2 FQNNGV come from the germline V gene. CDR3 bases: TGTGCCAGCAGCTTAGTGGCTATCGAGAGCTACTACAATGAGCAGTTCTTC. It codes for CASSLVAIESYYNEQFF.

This clonotype was recorded at least ten times. The genes are TRBV5-1 and TRBJ2-7; tentative D call: TRBD2 (6 bases). The CDR3 consists of 14 residues. V was trimmed by 3 bases and J by 3 bases, leaving 13 bases between them. Germline V gene sequence: CDR1 SGHRS, CDR2 YFSETQ. CDR3 nucleotide sequence: TGCGCCAGCAGCTCCGGGGGTCCGGGCTACGAGCAGTACTTC. Its protein is CASSSGGPGYEQYF.

This clonotype was seen repeatedly, ten times or more. The rearrangement links TRBV11-3 to TRBJ2-2, with D perhaps matching TRBD2 (6 bases). Germline assignment: CDR1 SGHNT and CDR2 YENEEA. This CDR3 spans 13 amino acids. V lost 4 bases and J 4 bases, leaving 7 bases between the germline ends. The CDR3 region has the DNA TGTGCCAGCAGCTCGACTAGCACCGGGGAGCTGTTTTTT. Protein: CASSSTSTGELFF.

The V gene is TRBV2, the J gene TRBJ2-1; D is perhaps TRBD1 (6 bases). The CDR3 is made up of 16 amino acids. V lost 4 bases and J 3 bases, leaving 16 bases between the germline ends. CDR1 and CDR2 from the germline V gene are SNHLY and FYNNEI. The CDR3 coding sequence is TGTGCCAGCAGTGTTACCGGGACAACATTCTACAATGAGCAGTTCTTC. Its protein is CASSVTGTTFYNEQFF.

This clonotype came up many times. The chain combines TRBV5-1 with TRBJ2-7; possible D gene TRBD2, 5 bases. CDR1 SGHRS and CDR2 YFSETQ come from the germline V gene. Between the trimmed V and J ends, which lost 5 bases and 1 base, there was a span of 16 bases. This CDR3 has 15 residues. The CDR3 DNA follows: TGCGCCAGCAGGTCACGCCCCGGCGGGTCCTACGAGCAGTACTTC. The encoded protein is CASRSRPGGSYEQYF.

This clonotype showed up many times. CDR3 nucleotides: TGTGCCATCAGGAGGGGACTAGCGGGATTCAACAATGAGCAGTTCTTC. Translation: CAIRRGLAGFNNEQFF. The V gene is TRBV10-3, the J gene TRBJ2-1; 13 bases match TRBD2. This CDR3 region has 16 residues. V trimming: 6 bases; J trimming: 5 bases; junction bases outside the gene matches: 7. The germline V gene encodes CDR1 ENHRY and CDR2 SYGVKD.

This clonotype was recorded at least ten times. The V and J genes are TRBV5-5 and TRBJ2-2; D unresolved. Between the trimmed V and J ends, which lost 1 base and 3 bases, there was a span of 4 bases. This CDR3 comprises 13 residues. CDR1 and CDR2 (germline): SGHKS, YYEKEE (reference sequence). The CDR3 DNA follows: TGTGCCAGCAGCTTGCTCCACACCGGGGAGCTGTTTTTT. Translation: CASSLLHTGELFF.

As regards this clonotype: An end of the junction does not agree with germline; a read error may underlie this. The V call is TRBV20-1, the J call TRBJ1-2, with D unresolved. The CDR3 has 12 residues. Germline V lookup: CDR1 DFQATT, CDR2 SNEGSKA (reference sequence). CDR3 bases: TGCAGTGCTAGAGTGGGTCCCTATGACTACACCTTC. This gives the protein CSARVGPYDYTF.

This clonotype was recorded at least ten times. This chain joins TRBV20-1 and TRBJ1-6; D uncertain. The CDR3 is 13 amino acids. The V end was cut by 3 bases, the J end by 5 bases, with 8 bases between. Germline V gives CDR1 DFQATT, CDR2 SNEGSKA (reference sequence). CDR3 protein: CSASGPNNSPLHF. The CDR3 nucleotides read TGCAGTGCTAGCGGGCCGAATAATTCACCCCTCCACTTT.